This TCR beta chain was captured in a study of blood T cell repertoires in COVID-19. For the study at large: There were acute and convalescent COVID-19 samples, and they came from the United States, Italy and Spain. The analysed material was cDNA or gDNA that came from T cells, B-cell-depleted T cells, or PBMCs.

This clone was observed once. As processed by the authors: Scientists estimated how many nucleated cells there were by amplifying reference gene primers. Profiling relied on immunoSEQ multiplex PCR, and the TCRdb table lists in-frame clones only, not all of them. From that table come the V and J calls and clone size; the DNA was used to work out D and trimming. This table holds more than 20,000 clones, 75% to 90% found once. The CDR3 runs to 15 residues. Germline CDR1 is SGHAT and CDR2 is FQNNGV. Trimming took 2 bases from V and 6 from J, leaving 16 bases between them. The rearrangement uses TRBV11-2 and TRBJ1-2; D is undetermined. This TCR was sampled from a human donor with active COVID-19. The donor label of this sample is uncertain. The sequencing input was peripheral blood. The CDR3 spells CASSLRPGPLDGYTF. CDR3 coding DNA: TGTGCCAGCAGCTTACGGCCAGGCCCCTTGGATGGCTACACCTTC.